This TCR beta chain came from a study of OX40 agonist ivuxolimab in advanced cancers. Clones were read by immunoSEQ multiplex PCR, and TCRdb kept only the in-frame ones, dropping some. The sample lists about 60,000 clones; roughly 86% were seen once. CDR1 SGHTA and CDR2 FQGTGA come from the germline V gene. The CDR3 length is 15 residues. V lost 5 bases to trimming and J lost 2 bases, with 16 bases between them. Sequenced here: CD4+ or CD8+ T cells sorted from blood, sampled in a trial of the OX40 agonist ivuxolimab. This chain uses TRBV7-3 with TRBJ2-7; D is uncertain. The TCR originated in an adult with an advanced solid tumor such as melanoma, head and neck, liver or kidney cancer. The CDR3 nucleotides read TGTGCCAGCAGCCTAGGATTTGGCAGTACCTACGAGCAGTACTTC. Its protein product is CASSLGFGSTYEQYF.